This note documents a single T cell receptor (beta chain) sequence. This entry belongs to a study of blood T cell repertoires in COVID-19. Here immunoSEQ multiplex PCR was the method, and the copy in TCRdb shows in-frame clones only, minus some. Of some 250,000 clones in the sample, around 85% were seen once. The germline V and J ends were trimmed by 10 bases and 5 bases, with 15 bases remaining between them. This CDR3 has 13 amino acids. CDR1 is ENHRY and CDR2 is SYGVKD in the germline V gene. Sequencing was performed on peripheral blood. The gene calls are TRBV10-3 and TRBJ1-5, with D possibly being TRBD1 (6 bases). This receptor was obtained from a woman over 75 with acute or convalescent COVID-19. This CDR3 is CATNRERDQPQHF. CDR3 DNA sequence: TGTGCCACGAACAGGGAAAGGGATCAGCCCCAGCATTTT.